The source of this T cell receptor beta chain is a study of T cells in Graves' hyperthyroidism and ophthalmopathy. There are many counts of this clonotype. No progression to ophthalmopathy during 18 months of follow-up defined stable disease. The hyperthyroidism patients had all been newly diagnosed, and their disease duration was under 2 months. Their ages ranged from 18 to 65 years. Reasons for excluding patients were uncontrolled infection, other autoimmune disease, pregnancy or lactation. On the basis of clinical symptoms, serum thyroxine and TRAb, thyroid ultrasound and orbital computed tomography, diagnoses were made. There were TCR beta CDR3 regions amplified from RNA transcripts. The HTBI primer set was used in a first-round RT-PCR of the TCR CDR3. TCRdb reprocessed the multiplex PCR reads with MiXCR, giving one entry per CDR3 protein. The top ten hold 15% to 18% of the sample, which has around 690,000 distinct CDR3 sequences, roughly 17% seen once.

The CDR3 is made up of 13 amino acids. CDR1 and CDR2 from the germline V gene are KGHSH and LQKENI. V was pared by 1 base and J by 0 bases, with 2 bases between. The chain recombines TRBV18 with TRBJ2-3; D is ambiguous. The specimen sequenced was blood. The sequence was collected from a man aged 50 to 60 with Graves' hyperthyroidism. The CDR3 loop reads CASSPLSTDTQYF. CDR3 sequence (DNA): TGTGCCAGCTCACCACTGAGCACAGATACGCAGTATTTT.